These 17 T cell receptor beta chains came from one sample sequenced in a study of regulatory T cells in long-lasting Graves disease. Stated time point: newly diagnosed GD, antithyroid drugs for less than 3 months. PBMCs were the source of the RNA used for TCR sequencing. To make TCR beta libraries, researchers used iRepertoire HTBI primers and Arm-PCR of CDR3 regions. TCRdb processed the multiplex PCR reads anew with MiXCR; each CDR3 protein has one entry. The repertoire includes about 450,000 distinct CDR3 sequences, roughly 15% of them detected once, and around a sixth sits in the top ten. The same data also went into a second study, on T cells in Graves' hyperthyroidism and ophthalmopathy.

The sample was peripheral blood mononuclear cells (PBMCs), taken at new diagnosis, from a patient treated with antithyroid drugs. The source is a woman aged 45-60 years with Graves disease.

This clonotype was counted ten times or more. CDR3 DNA sequence: TGTGCCAGCAGTTTAGGTTTAGTGGGGCGAAATGAGCAGTTCTTC. It specifies CASSLGLVGRNEQFF. The V and J genes are TRBV12-3 or TRBV12-4 and TRBJ2-1, with D perhaps matching TRBD1 (5 bases). V was pared by 1 base and J by 7 bases, with 14 bases between. CDR3 length equals 15 residues.

This clonotype has just a few counts. A much larger clone lies a single base off, so this may be a read error. CDR3 coding DNA: TGTGCCATCAGTGATGGCGGGTTCACTGGAGCTTTCTTT. As protein: CAISDGGFTGAFF. This chain links TRBV10-3 with TRBJ1-1; no clear D gene. CDR1 and CDR2 from the germline V gene are ENHRY and SYGVKD. The CDR3 extends over 13 amino acids.

This clonotype came up a few times. The chain joins TRBV20-1 to TRBJ2-1; no definite D call. Germline V CDR1 and CDR2: DFQATT, SNEGSKA (reference sequence). The CDR3 length is 17 residues. V was clipped by 5 bases and J by 0 bases, with 20 bases between them. The CDR3 nucleotides are TGCAGTGCTCCGCCTTTTCTCTTAGACTCCTCCTACAATGAGCAGTTCTTC. Translated: CSAPPFLLDSSYNEQFF.

The DNA for the CDR3 is TGTGCCAGCAGTCCCCTAGCGGGAGGGTTCGATGAGCAGTTCTTC. It yields the protein CASSPLAGGFDEQFF. V usage is TRBV5-6 and J usage is TRBJ2-1, with 12 bases matching TRBD2. V shed 5 bases, J shed 8 bases, and the junction held 8 bases outside the gene matches. This CDR3 spans 15 amino acids. Germline CDR1 is SGHDT and CDR2 is YYEEEE.

This clonotype was detected many times. V usage is TRBV28 and J usage is TRBJ2-7, with D perhaps matching TRBD1 or TRBD2 (5 bases each). The CDR3 is made up of 15 amino acids. Germline lookup yields CDR1 MDHEN and CDR2 SYDVKM. V was clipped by 5 bases and J by 4 bases, with 18 bases between them. The DNA for the CDR3 is TGTGCCAGCAGTCACTTGAGGGGCGCGCATTACGAGCAGTACTTC. Translation gives CASSHLRGAHYEQYF.

This clonotype was counted a few times. J is TRBJ2-7 and V is TRBV24-1; 7 positions agree with TRBD2. Trimming took 6 bases from V and 1 from J; bases not matched to a gene: 8. The CDR3 consists of 15 residues. Germline V CDR1 and CDR2: KGHDR, SFDVKD. The CDR3 here is CATSIGGSGSYEQYF. DNA for the CDR3: TGTGCCACCAGTATTGGCGGGAGTGGTTCCTACGAGCAGTACTTC.

This clonotype has only one observation. The chain links TRBV2 to TRBJ2-7, with D maybe TRBD2 (6 bases). Germline V gives CDR1 SNHLY, CDR2 FYNNEI. V gave up 1 base and J gave up 6 bases, with 13 bases separating them. The CDR3 length is 14 residues. CDR3 in amino acids: CASSEEGGKGEQYF. The CDR3 DNA reads TGTGCCAGCAGTGAAGAAGGCGGGAAAGGCGAGCAGTACTTC. The complete variable domain, with remaining parts taken from reference TRBV2 and TRBJ2-7, reads EPEVTQTPSHQVTQMGQEVILRCVPISNHLYFYWYRQILGQKVEFLVSFYNNEISEKSEIFDDQFSVERPDGSNFTLKIRSTKLEDSAMYFCASSEEGGKGEQYFGPGTRLTVT.

The rearrangement joins TRBV6-1 to TRBJ2-6, with 9 bases lining up with TRBD1. The J segment lost 1 base and the V segment lost 6 bases, leaving 10 bases of the junction unmatched. CDR3 length equals 18 residues. CDR1 is MNHNS and CDR2 is SASEGT in the germline V gene. The DNA for the CDR3 is TGTGCCAGCAGCCAGACCCCGGGACAGGGATCTGGGGCCAACGTCCTGACTTTC. Translating gives CASSQTPGQGSGANVLTF.

This clonotype was seen repeatedly, ten times or more. J is TRBJ1-1 and V is TRBV10-1; possible D gene TRBD1, 5 bases. V lost 3 bases and J 7 bases, leaving 18 bases between the germline ends. CDR1 is WNHNN, CDR2 SYGVQD, per germline (reference sequence). The CDR3 totals 15 residues. CDR3 sequence: CASSDPSAGVVEAFF. In nucleotides, the CDR3 is TGCGCCAGCAGTGACCCATCAGCGGGGGTCGTTGAAGCTTTCTTT.

In this sample, this clonotype turned up many times. The chain uses TRBV4-2 and TRBJ2-7, with 11 bases aligning to TRBD2. The V gene's germline CDR1 is LGHNA and CDR2 YNFKEQ. The V segment lost 1 base and the J segment 3 bases; nucleotides outside the gene matches: 2. This CDR3 comprises 15 residues. CDR3 DNA sequence: TGTGCCAGCAGCCAAGCGACTAGCGGGAACTACGAGCAGTACTTC. It encodes CASSQATSGNYEQYF.

The V and J genes are TRBV19 and TRBJ1-5, with D maybe TRBD1 (5 bases). Germline CDR1 is LNHDA and CDR2 is SQIVND (reference sequence). V dropped 0 bases and J dropped 11 bases, with 14 bases sitting between them. This CDR3 is 14 amino acids long. The CDR3 DNA follows: TGTGCCAGTAGTATAGATATAAGGGGCCAGGCCCAGCATTTT. Encoded protein: CASSIDIRGQAQHF.

V and J are TRBV20-1 and TRBJ2-1; 8 bases are shared with TRBD2. The CDR3 is made up of 16 amino acids. Trimming removed 0 bases from V and 3 bases from J; junction bases left unmatched: 7. Germline lookup yields CDR1 DFQATT and CDR2 SNEGSKA (reference sequence). CDR3 amino acids: CSAREEYSGIYNEQFF. In DNA form, the CDR3 reads TGCAGTGCTAGAGAGGAATATAGCGGGATCTACAATGAGCAGTTCTTC.

This clonotype was seen repeatedly, ten times or more. CDR3 sequence reads: CASSTRQNEKLFF. In DNA, the CDR3 is TGTGCCAGCAGCACTCGACAGAATGAAAAACTGTTTTTT. The V call is TRBV27, the J call TRBJ1-4; perhaps TRBD1 as D (5 bases). In germline, CDR1 is MNHEY, CDR2 SMNVEV (reference sequence). The CDR3 consists of 13 residues. Trimming shortened V by 6 bases and J by 5 bases, and 10 bases separated the two germline ends.

This clonotype was counted a few times. The CDR3 nucleotides read TGTGCCAGCTCACCTCCCGGGACAGGGGTCACTGAAGCTTTCTTT. Translation: CASSPPGTGVTEAFF. V is TRBV18 and J is TRBJ1-1; 10 bases match TRBD1. The germline V gene has CDR1 KGHSH and CDR2 LQKENI. J gave up 4 bases and V 3 bases, and 5 bases lay outside the gene matches. This CDR3 has 15 amino acids. Variable domain in full (rest from reference TRBV18 and TRBJ1-1): NAGVMQNPRHLVRRRGQEARLRCSPMKGHSHVYWYRQLPEEGLKFMVYLQKENIIDESGMPKERFSAEFPKEGPSILRIQQVVRGDSAAYFCASSPPGTGVTEAFFGQGTRLTVV.

This clonotype was counted only a few times. A much larger clone differs by one base, so this may be a read error. The V and J genes are TRBV18 and TRBJ2-5; 9 bases agree with TRBD2. The CDR3 totals 15 residues. Germline V gene lookup returns CDR1 KGHSH and CDR2 LQKENI. In DNA, the CDR3 is TGTGCCAGCCCACCGGTGACTAGCGGCGGAGAGACCCAGTACTTC. Translated, it gives CASPPVTSGGETQYF.

The chain carries TRBV25-1 and TRBJ2-5; possible D gene TRBD2, 5 bases. Germline CDR1 and CDR2: MGHDK and SYGVNS. This CDR3 region has 14 residues. The ends were cut back, 4 bases at V and 4 bases at J, with 13 bases in the middle. The CDR3 nucleotides are TGTGCCAGCAGTGGAAGAGGTCGGGGAGAGACCCAGTACTTC. This gives the protein CASSGRGRGETQYF.

This chain links TRBV6-2 or TRBV6-3 with TRBJ2-7; 7 nucleotides align to TRBD2. The CDR3 loop spans 13 amino acids. Germline trimming cut 6 bases from V and 6 bases from J; bases unmatched to any gene: 8. Germline V lookup: CDR1 MNHEY, CDR2 SVGEGT. This CDR3 is CASSPRDYSEQYF. The CDR3 DNA sequence: TGTGCCAGCAGCCCCCGGGACTATAGCGAGCAGTACTTC.